This T cell receptor beta chain was captured in a study of memory CD4+ T cells and cytomegalovirus serostatus. The sort gate was single viable CD3+CD4+CD8-CD45RO+ cells for memory CD4+ T cells. CDR3 length equals 17 residues. Germline CDR1 is SGHRS and CDR2 is YFSETQ. V lost 3 bases to trimming and J lost 7 bases; unmatched junction nucleotides: 11. A note on this clone: Its antigen is currently unknown.

This table comes from immunoSEQ multiplex PCR, and its TCRdb copy is limited to in-frame clones, with some not included. The repertoire holds some 59,000 clones, with roughly four fifths as singletons. Study outcomes and limitations: CD4+ memory repertoires contained about 40% of the 164 reported CMV TCRbeta sequences.

The chain uses TRBV5-1 and TRBJ1-6; 9 nucleotides match TRBD1. This TCR was sampled from an adult in good health and CMV-seronegative. The sample was memory CD4+ T cells from blood. Here the CDR3 DNA reads TGCGCCAGCAGCTGGGGAACCCGGGACAGGGTAAATTCACCCCTCCACTTT. Encoded protein: CASSWGTRDRVNSPLHF.